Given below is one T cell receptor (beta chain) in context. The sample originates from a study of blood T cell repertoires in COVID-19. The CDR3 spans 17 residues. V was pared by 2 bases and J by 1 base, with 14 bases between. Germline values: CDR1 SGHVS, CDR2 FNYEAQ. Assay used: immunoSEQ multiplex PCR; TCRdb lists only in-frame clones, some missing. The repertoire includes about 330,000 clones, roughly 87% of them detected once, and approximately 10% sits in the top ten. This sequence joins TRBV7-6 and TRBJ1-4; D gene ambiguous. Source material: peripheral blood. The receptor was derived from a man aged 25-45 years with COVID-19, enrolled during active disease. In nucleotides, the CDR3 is TGTGCCAGCAGCTTAAGGGTAGGGAGGCGAACTAATGAAAAACTGTTTTTT. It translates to CASSLRVGRRTNEKLFF.